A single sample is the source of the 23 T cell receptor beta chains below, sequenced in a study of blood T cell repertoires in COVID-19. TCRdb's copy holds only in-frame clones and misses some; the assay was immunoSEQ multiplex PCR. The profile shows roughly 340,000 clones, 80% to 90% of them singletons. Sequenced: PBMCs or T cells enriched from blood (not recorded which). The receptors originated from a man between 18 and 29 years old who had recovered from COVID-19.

The CDR3 DNA follows: TGTGCCAGCAGCTTCTCTTGGGGGGACTACGAGCAGTACTTC. Its protein is CASSFSWGDYEQYF. The chain links TRBV7-8 to TRBJ2-7; D is possibly TRBD2 (6 bases). V gave up 3 bases and J gave up 3 bases, with 12 bases separating them. This CDR3 contains 14 residues. CDR1 and CDR2 from the germline V gene are SGHVS and FQNEAQ.

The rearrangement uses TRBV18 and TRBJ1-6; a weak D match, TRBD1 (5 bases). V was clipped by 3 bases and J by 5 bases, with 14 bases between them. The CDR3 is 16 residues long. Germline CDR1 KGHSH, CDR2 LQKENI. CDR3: CASSPGSGDDNSPLHF. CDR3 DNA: TGTGCCAGCTCACCGGGTTCGGGGGATGATAATTCACCCCTCCACTTT. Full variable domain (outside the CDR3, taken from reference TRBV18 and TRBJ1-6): NAGVMQNPRHLVRRRGQEARLRCSPMKGHSHVYWYRQLPEEGLKFMVYLQKENIIDESGMPKERFSAEFPKEGPSILRIQQVVRGDSAAYFCASSPGSGDDNSPLHFGNGTRLTVT.

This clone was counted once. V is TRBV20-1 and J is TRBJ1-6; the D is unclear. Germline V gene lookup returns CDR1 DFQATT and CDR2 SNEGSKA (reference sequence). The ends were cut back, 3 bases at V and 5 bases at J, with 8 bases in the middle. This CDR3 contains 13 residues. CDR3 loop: CSASPQDNSPLHF. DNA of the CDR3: TGCAGTGCTAGTCCCCAGGATAATTCACCCCTCCACTTT.

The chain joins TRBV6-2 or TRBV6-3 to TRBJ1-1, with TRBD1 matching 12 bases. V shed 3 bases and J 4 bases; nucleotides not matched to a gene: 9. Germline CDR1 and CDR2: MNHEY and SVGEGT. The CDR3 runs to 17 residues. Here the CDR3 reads CASSYPGQGALGTEAFF. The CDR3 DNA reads TGTGCCAGCAGTTATCCGGGACAGGGGGCTCTGGGCACTGAAGCTTTCTTT.

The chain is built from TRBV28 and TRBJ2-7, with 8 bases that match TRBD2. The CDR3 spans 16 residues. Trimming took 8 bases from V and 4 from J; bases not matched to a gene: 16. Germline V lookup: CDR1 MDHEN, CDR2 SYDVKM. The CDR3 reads CASRYSSGSGDYEQYF. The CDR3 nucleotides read TGTGCCAGCCGATATTCTAGCGGGTCGGGCGATTACGAGCAGTACTTC. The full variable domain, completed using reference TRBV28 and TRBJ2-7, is DVKVTQSSRYLVKRTGEKVFLECVQDMDHENMFWYRQDPGLGLRLIYFSYDVKMKEKGDIPEGYSVSREKKERFSLILESASTNQTSMYLCASRYSSGSGDYEQYFGPGTRLTVT.

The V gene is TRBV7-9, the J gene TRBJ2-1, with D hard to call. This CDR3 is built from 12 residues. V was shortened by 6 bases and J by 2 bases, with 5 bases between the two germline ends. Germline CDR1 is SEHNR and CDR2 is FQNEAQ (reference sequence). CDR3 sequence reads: CASSQTYNEQFF. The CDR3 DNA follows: TGTGCCAGCAGTCAAACCTACAATGAGCAGTTCTTC.

CDR3 loop: CASRRDRPSEKLFF. The DNA for the CDR3 is TGTGCCAGCAGAAGGGACAGGCCCAGTGAAAAACTGTTTTTT. V and J are TRBV6-6 and TRBJ1-4, with 8 bases matching TRBD1. The junction had 7 bases not matched to a gene; V was cut back by 6 bases and J by 7 bases. This CDR3 contains 14 residues. Germline-derived CDR1 and CDR2 are MNHNY and SVGAGI (reference sequence).

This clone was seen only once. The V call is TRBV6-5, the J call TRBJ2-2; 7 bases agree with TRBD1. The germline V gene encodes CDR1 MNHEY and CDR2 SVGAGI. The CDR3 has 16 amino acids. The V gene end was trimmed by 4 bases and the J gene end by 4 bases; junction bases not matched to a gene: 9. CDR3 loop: CASSSQGSESTGELFF. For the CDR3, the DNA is TGTGCCAGCAGTTCACAGGGGTCGGAATCCACCGGGGAGCTGTTTTTT.

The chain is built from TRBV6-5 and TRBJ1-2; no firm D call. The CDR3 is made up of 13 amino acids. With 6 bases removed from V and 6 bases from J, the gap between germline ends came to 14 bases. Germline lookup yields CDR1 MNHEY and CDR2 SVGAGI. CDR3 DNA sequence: TGTGCCAGCAGCCACGGGGATTCGGATGGCTACACCTTC. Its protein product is CASSHGDSDGYTF.

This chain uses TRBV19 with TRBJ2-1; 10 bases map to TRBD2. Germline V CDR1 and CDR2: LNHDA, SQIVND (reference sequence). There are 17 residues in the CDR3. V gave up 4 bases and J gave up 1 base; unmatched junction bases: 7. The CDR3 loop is CASSTSGGAGSYNEQFF. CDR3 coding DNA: TGTGCCAGTAGTACCAGCGGGGGGGCCGGGTCCTACAATGAGCAGTTCTTC.

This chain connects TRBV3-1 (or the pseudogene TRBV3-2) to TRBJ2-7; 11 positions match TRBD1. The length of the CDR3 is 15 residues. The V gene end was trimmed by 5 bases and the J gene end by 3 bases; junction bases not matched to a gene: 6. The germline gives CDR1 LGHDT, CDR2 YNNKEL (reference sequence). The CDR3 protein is CASSSGTGGIYEQYF. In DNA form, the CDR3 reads TGTGCCAGCAGCTCCGGGACAGGGGGTATCTACGAGCAGTACTTC.

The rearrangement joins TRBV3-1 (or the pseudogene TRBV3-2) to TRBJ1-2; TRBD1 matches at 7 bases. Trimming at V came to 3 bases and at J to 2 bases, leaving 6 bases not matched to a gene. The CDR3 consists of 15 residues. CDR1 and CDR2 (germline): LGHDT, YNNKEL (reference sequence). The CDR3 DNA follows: TGTGCCAGCAGCCAGACTAAGGGACAGAACTATGGCTACACCTTC. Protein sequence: CASSQTKGQNYGYTF.

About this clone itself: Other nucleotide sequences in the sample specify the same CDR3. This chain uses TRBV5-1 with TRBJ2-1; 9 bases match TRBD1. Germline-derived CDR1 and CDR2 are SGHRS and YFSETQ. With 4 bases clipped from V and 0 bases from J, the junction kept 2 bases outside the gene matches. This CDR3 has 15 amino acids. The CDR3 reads CASSPGQGSYNEQFF. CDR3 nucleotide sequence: TGCGCCAGCAGCCCGGGACAGGGCTCCTACAATGAGCAGTTCTTC.

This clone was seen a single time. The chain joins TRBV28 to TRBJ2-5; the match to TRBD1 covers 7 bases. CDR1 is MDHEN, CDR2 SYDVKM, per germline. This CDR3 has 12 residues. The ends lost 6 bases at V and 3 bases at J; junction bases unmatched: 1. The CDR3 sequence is CASRGQKETQYF. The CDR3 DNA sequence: TGTGCCAGCAGGGGACAGAAAGAGACCCAGTACTTC. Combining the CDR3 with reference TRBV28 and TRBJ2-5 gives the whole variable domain DVKVTQSSRYLVKRTGEKVFLECVQDMDHENMFWYRQDPGLGLRLIYFSYDVKMKEKGDIPEGYSVSREKKERFSLILESASTNQTSMYLCASRGQKETQYFGPGTRLLVL.

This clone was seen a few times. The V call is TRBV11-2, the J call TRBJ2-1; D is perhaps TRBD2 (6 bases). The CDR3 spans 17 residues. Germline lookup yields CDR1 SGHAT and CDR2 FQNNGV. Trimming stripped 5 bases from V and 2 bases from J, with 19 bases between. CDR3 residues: CASSPWGGSGTYNEQFF. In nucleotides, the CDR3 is TGTGCCAGCAGCCCTTGGGGAGGTTCCGGCACCTACAATGAGCAGTTCTTC.

The CDR3 region has the DNA TGCGCCAGCAGCCAAGAGACGCAGCGGGGGGCTGGAACAGTGTACTACGAGCAGTACTTC. Protein product: CASSQETQRGAGTVYYEQYF. J is TRBJ2-7 and V is TRBV4-1; TRBD2 matches 9 bases. J was trimmed by 3 bases and V by 0 bases; bases with no gene match: 18. The CDR3 is 20 amino acids. Per germline, CDR1 MGHRA and CDR2 YSYEKL.

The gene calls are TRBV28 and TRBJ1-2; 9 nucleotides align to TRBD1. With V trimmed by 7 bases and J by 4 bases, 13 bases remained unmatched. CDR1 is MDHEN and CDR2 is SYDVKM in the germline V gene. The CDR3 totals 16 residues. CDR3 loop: CASTSPWTGDIYGYTF. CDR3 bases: TGTGCCAGCACGAGTCCGTGGACAGGGGATATCTATGGCTACACCTTC.

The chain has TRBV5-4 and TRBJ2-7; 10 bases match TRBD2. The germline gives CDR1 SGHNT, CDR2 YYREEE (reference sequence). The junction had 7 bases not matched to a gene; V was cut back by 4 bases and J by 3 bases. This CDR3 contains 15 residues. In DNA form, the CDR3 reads TGTGCCAGCAGCGAGGGACTAGCGATGATCTACGAGCAGTACTTC. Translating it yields CASSEGLAMIYEQYF.

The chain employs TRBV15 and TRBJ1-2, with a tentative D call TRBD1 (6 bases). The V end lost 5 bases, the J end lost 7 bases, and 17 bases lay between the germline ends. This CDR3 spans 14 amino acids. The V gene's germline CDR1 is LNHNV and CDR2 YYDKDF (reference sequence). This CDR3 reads CATSRFQGKGGYTF. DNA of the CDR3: TGTGCCACCAGCCGTTTCCAGGGGAAGGGTGGCTACACCTTC.

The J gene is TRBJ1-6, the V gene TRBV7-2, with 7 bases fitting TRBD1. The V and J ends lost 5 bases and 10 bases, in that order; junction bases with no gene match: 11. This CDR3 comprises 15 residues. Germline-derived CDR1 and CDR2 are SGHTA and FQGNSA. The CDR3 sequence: CASSADRVSYSPLHF. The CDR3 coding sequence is TGTGCCAGCAGCGCCGACAGGGTTTCGTACTCACCCCTCCACTTT. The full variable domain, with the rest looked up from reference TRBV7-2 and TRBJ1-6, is GAGVSQSPSNKVTEKGKDVELRCDPISGHTALYWYRQSLGQGLEFLIYFQGNSAPDKSGLPSDRFSAERTGGSVSTLTIQRTQQEDSAVYLCASSADRVSYSPLHFGNGTRLTVT.

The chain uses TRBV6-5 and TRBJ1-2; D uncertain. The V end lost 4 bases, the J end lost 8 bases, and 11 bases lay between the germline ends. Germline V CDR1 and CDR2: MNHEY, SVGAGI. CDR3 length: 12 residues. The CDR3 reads CASSSTGRGYTF. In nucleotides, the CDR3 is TGTGCCAGCAGTTCGACCGGGAGGGGCTACACCTTC.

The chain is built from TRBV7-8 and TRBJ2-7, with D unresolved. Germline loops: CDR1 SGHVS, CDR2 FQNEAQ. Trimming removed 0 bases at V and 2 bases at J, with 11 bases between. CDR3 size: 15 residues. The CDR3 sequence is CASSLALSPTYEQYF. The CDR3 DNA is TGTGCCAGCAGCTTAGCGCTGAGTCCTACCTACGAGCAGTACTTC.

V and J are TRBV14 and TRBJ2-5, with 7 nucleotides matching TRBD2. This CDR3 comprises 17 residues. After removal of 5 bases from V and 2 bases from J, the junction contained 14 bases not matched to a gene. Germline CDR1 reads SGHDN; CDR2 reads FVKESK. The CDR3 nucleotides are TGTGCCAGCAGCTTAAAGCGGGATCACGGACTTCAAGAGACCCAGTACTTC. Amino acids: CASSLKRDHGLQETQYF.